This TCR beta chain comes out of a study of T cell responses to AZD1222 COVID-19 vaccine. The trim removed 7 bases at V and 2 bases at J, leaving 13 bases unmatched. This CDR3 has 17 residues. Produced via immunoSEQ multiplex PCR; TCRdb's table is partial and in-frame only. The top ten clones hold roughly 8.9% of a sample with under 150,000 clones, around 89% of them seen once. The starting material was peripheral blood, obtained 28 days after the second AZD1222 dose. The TCR sequence derives from an adult who received the AZD1222 COVID-19 vaccine. The rearrangement uses TRBV6-7 and TRBJ2-7, with 11 bases fitting TRBD1. TRBV6-7 falls under the ORF class, with uncertain function. Here the CDR3 reads CASTFLRDRGRTYEQYF. As DNA, the CDR3 is TGTGCCAGCACCTTCCTACGGGACAGGGGGAGAACCTACGAGCAGTACTTC.